Sequencing of this T cell receptor beta chain was carried out in a study of patients and donors after allogeneic stem cell transplantation. Germline assignment: CDR1 MNHNS and CDR2 SASEGT. V lost 4 bases and J lost 2; bases outside the gene matches: 7. The CDR3 length is 17 residues. Each CDR3 protein is one row after TCRdb ran MiXCR on the RT-PCR reads. The repertoire consists of about a million distinct CDR3 sequences, with about a sixth occurring once and the leading ten covering roughly 6.4%. The chain carries TRBV6-1 and TRBJ2-7; 14 bases agree with TRBD2. Sample: blood, either unsorted or a sorted T cell fraction (not recorded which). This TCR was sampled from a human donor who was either an allogeneic HSCT recipient or a stem cell or donor lymphocyte infusion donor (not recorded which). It is not recorded whose cells these are; they may come from a transplant donor. The CDR3 loop is CASSATSGGAGTYEQYF. The CDR3 nucleotides read TGTGCCAGCAGTGCGACTAGCGGGGGGGCGGGAACCTACGAGCAGTACTTC.